Sequencing of this TCR beta chain was carried out in a study of beta chain features in type 1 diabetes. For the study at large: Age and gender were similar between patients and healthy donors, as were cell yields.

V dropped 6 bases and J dropped 1 base, with 9 bases sitting between them. The CDR3 is 13 amino acids. Germline-derived CDR1 and CDR2 are SGDLS and YYNGEE. Concerning this clone itself: Its antigen is as yet unknown.

General study points: The study found moderately but significantly shorter TCRB CDR3s in all four CD4+ subsets of Type 1 diabetes patients. Individuals with type 1 diabetes displayed fewer insertions and more deletions at VDJ junctions.

The entirety of the isolated RNA underwent reverse transcription, so expressed TCRB transcripts were sequenced. Sequencing was performed with immunoSEQ multiplex PCR; in TCRdb, only in-frame clones are kept and a portion is missing. The sample holds some 350,000 clones, roughly 14% seen once. The sequencing input was naive CD4+ T cells from blood. This clonotype was obtained from a woman between 18 and 30 years old with type 1 diabetes. The V call is TRBV9, the J call TRBJ2-3; D gene ambiguous. CDR3 DNA: TGTGCCAGCACCCACTCTGGCACAGATACGCAGTATTTT. This codes for CASTHSGTDTQYF. Full variable domain (remainder filled in from reference TRBV9 and TRBJ2-3): DSGVTQTPKHLITATGQRVTLRCSPRSGDLSVYWYQQSLDQGLQFLIQYYNGEERAKGNILERFSAQQFPDLHSELNLSSLELGDSALYFCASTHSGTDTQYFGPGTRLTVL.